Listed below are T cell receptor beta chains from one sample, sequenced in a study of beta chain features in type 1 diabetes. Here immunoSEQ multiplex PCR was the method, and the copy in TCRdb shows in-frame clones only, minus some. The table shows around 400,000 clones, with 10% to 15% occurring only once. Material: naive CD4+ T cells from blood. The receptor source for this set is a man in his late teens or twenties in good health. CDR3s include the opening cysteine and the closing phenylalanine or tryptophan. A D gene is named only where the DNA matches it firmly. Part of the rows lack a size; the others show once, few, many or a class for expanded clones.

v_gene,d_gene,len,abundance,j_gene,CDR3nt,CDR3aa
TRBV7-3,.,15,.,TRBJ2-1,TGTGCCAGCAGCTTCCCCCCGGGGACTTCCGAAGAGCAGTTCTTC,CASSFPPGTSEEQFF
TRBV10-3,.,15,few,TRBJ1-1,TGTGCCATCAGTGAGTCTGTCCTCCTAGGCACTGAAGCTTTCTTT,CAISESVLLGTEAFF
TRBV27,TRBD1,13,.,TRBJ2-1,TGTGCCAGCAGCCTTGGGACAGACAATGAGCAGTTCTTC,CASSLGTDNEQFF
TRBV21-1,.,16,.,TRBJ2-5,TGTGCCAGCAGCAAACCCTTGGGACAGGCCAAGGAGACCCAGTACTTC,CASSKPLGQAKETQYF
TRBV7-2,TRBD1,14,.,TRBJ1-1,TGTGCCAGCAGCAGACAGGGGGCGAACACTGAAGCTTTCTTT,CASSRQGANTEAFF
TRBV7-2,.,14,few,TRBJ1-4,TGTGCCAGCAGCCAGGCCGCAACTAATGAAAAACTGTTTTTT,CASSQAATNEKLFF
TRBV7-2,.,12,.,TRBJ2-1,TGTGCCAGCAGCTTAGAGGGGTATGAGCAGTTCTTC,CASSLEGYEQFF
TRBV5-1,.,15,.,TRBJ2-7,TGCGCCAGCAGCGCGACCCGGGACTTTTTATCCGAGCAGTACTTC,CASSATRDFLSEQYF
TRBV7-2,TRBD2,15,few,TRBJ2-1,TGTGCCAGCCTCCCCCCGGCTAGCGGAAACAATGAGCAGTTCTTC,CASLPPASGNNEQFF
TRBV30,.,13,.,TRBJ1-5,TGTGCCTGGCAATCCGGGGGTAGTCAGCCCCAGCATTTT,CAWQSGGSQPQHF
TRBV2,.,14,.,TRBJ2-2,TGTGCCAGGGCCTTGCGGGAGAACACCGGGGAGCTGTTTTTT,CARALRENTGELFF
TRBV7-6,TRBD1,20,few,TRBJ1-1,TGTGCCAGCAGCAAGTTAGAGGCAGGGGGCAATTATTATCGTGGCACTGAAGCTTTCTTT,CASSKLEAGGNYYRGTEAFF
TRBV18,.,13,few,TRBJ2-3,TGTGCCAGCTCACCGATGGTAGCTGATACGCAGTATTTT,CASSPMVADTQYF
TRBV7-3,.,13,few,TRBJ2-1,TGTGCCAGCAGCCAACAGGGATACAATGAGCAGTTCTTC,CASSQQGYNEQFF
TRBV5-1,.,14,few,TRBJ1-1,TGCGCCAGCAGCTTGGGCGGTGGCGGCACTGAAGCTTTCTTT,CASSLGGGGTEAFF
TRBV30,.,16,few,TRBJ2-2,TGTGCCTGGAGTGCTTTAGCGTGGGTTGGGACCGGGGAGCTGTTTTTT,CAWSALAWVGTGELFF
TRBV18,.,14,.,TRBJ2-7,TGTGCCAGCTCACCAGGGACTTCGACCCACGAGCAGTACTTC,CASSPGTSTHEQYF
TRBV5-1,TRBD1,15,few,TRBJ1-4,TGCGCCAGCAGCTTGGGAGGGGGCGCTTATGAAAAACTGTTTTTT,CASSLGGGAYEKLFF
TRBV18,TRBD1,15,few,TRBJ1-3,TGTGCCAGCTCACCGGACAGGGCCTACGGAAACACCATATATTTT,CASSPDRAYGNTIYF
TRBV23-1,.,16,.,TRBJ2-1,TGCGCCAGCAGCCAGGTGGGGGGCGGGAGTTACAATGAGCAGTTCTTC,CASSQVGGGSYNEQFF
TRBV4-2,TRBD1,14,many,TRBJ2-5,TGTGCCAGCAGCCAAGCAGGGGGCGGGGAGACCCAGTACTTC,CASSQAGGGETQYF
TRBV28,.,12,few,TRBJ2-7,TGTGCCAGCAGCAAGGAGATCTACGAGCAGTACTTC,CASSKEIYEQYF
TRBV4-2,TRBD2,16,many,TRBJ2-5,TGTGCCAGCAGCCAAGGTAGCGGGAGCTTCGGAGAGACCCAGTACTTC,CASSQGSGSFGETQYF
TRBV7-2,.,12,few,TRBJ2-3,TGTGCCAGCAGCTTTTACACAGATACGCAGTATTTT,CASSFYTDTQYF
TRBV5-1,TRBD2,13,.,TRBJ2-5,TGCGCCAGCAGCGGGGAGGGCCCAGAGACCCAGTACTTC,CASSGEGPETQYF
TRBV7-9,.,15,few,TRBJ1-5,TGTGCCAGCAGCCACGCCGCAGGGCTGGAACAGCCCCAGCATTTT,CASSHAAGLEQPQHF
TRBV5-4,.,15,few,TRBJ2-3,TGTGCCAGCAGCTCCGGGGGGCCCGACACAGATACGCAGTATTTT,CASSSGGPDTDTQYF
TRBV9,TRBD2,14,few,TRBJ2-3,TGTGCCAGCAGCCCCGGACTAGTCGTAGATACGCAGTATTTT,CASSPGLVVDTQYF
TRBV28,TRBD2,14,.,TRBJ2-4,TGTGCCAGCAGTTTCAGCGGGGGTGTAAACATTCAGTACTTC,CASSFSGGVNIQYF
TRBV18,.,13,few,TRBJ1-5,TGTGCCAGCTCACCGGACAGCTATCAGCCCCAGCATTTT,CASSPDSYQPQHF
TRBV6-5,TRBD1,15,.,TRBJ2-5,TGTGCCAGCAGTGTGGGACAGACCTTGATCGAGACCCAGTACTTC,CASSVGQTLIETQYF
TRBV9,TRBD2,15,.,TRBJ2-1,TGTGCCAGCAGCTTCGGCGGGGGGGCTTACAATGAGCAGTTCTTC,CASSFGGGAYNEQFF
TRBV12-5,TRBD1,14,few,TRBJ2-2,TGTGCTAGTGCCCGGGACAGGCAGGGCGGGGAGCTGTTTTTT,CASARDRQGGELFF
TRBV28,TRBD1,14,.,TRBJ2-7,TGTGCCAGCAGCACCGGGACAGGGCGGTACGAGCAGTACTTC,CASSTGTGRYEQYF
TRBV27,TRBD1,15,.,TRBJ2-1,TGTGCCAGCAGTTTATCTCCAGGGGGCTGGGATGAGCAGTTCTTC,CASSLSPGGWDEQFF
TRBV7-2,.,14,.,TRBJ2-1,TGTGCCAGCAGCTCCACTGCAGGGCAGAATGAGCAGTTCTTC,CASSSTAGQNEQFF